The 21 T cell receptor beta chains given below trace back to one sample, sequenced in a study of T cells in Graves' hyperthyroidism and ophthalmopathy. RNA transcripts were the template for amplifying TCR beta CDR3 regions. TCR CDR3 underwent first-round RT-PCR with the HTBI primer set. TCRdb passed the multiplex PCR reads through MiXCR, listing each CDR3 protein once. Found here are about 560,000 distinct CDR3 sequences, 15% to 20% of them singletons; the top ten hold about 20%. Sequenced material: blood. The receptors were sampled from a woman between 18 and 29 years old with Graves' hyperthyroidism.

This clonotype was observed at least ten times. V and J are TRBV12-3 or TRBV12-4 and TRBJ2-1, with D unresolved. V was trimmed by 6 bases and J by 5 bases, leaving 17 bases between them. The CDR3 contains 15 residues. The CDR3 region is CASRAGQWLNNEQFF. For the CDR3, the DNA is TGTGCCAGCAGGGCCGGGCAGTGGTTGAACAATGAGCAGTTCTTC.

This clonotype has ten or more counts. CDR3 region: CAWSVGGKSYEQYF. CDR3 bases: TGTGCCTGGAGTGTTGGGGGGAAGTCCTACGAGCAGTACTTC. The rearrangement joins TRBV30 to TRBJ2-7; D may be TRBD2 (6 bases). The germline V and J ends were trimmed by 0 bases and 1 base, with 10 bases remaining between them. This CDR3 has 14 residues. Germline V gene lookup returns CDR1 GTSNPN and CDR2 SVGIG (reference sequence).

This clonotype has at least ten counts. The chain employs TRBV20-1 and TRBJ2-3; tentative D call: TRBD2 (5 bases). The V gene's germline CDR1 is DFQATT and CDR2 SNEGSKA (reference sequence). This CDR3 comprises 13 residues. Trimming shortened V by 6 bases and J by 2 bases, and 12 bases separated the two germline ends. Here the CDR3 DNA reads TGCAGTGCCAAGTGGGAGAACACAGATACGCAGTATTTT. Protein sequence: CSAKWENTDTQYF.

This clonotype appeared many times. The V call is TRBV12-3 or TRBV12-4, the J call TRBJ2-3; TRBD1 matches 11 bases. Unmatched junction bases numbered 11, after V lost 5 bases and J lost 7 bases. This CDR3 comprises 16 residues. This CDR3 reads CASSLWWTGGANTQYF. CDR3 nucleotide sequence: TGTGCCAGCAGTCTCTGGTGGACAGGGGGCGCCAATACGCAGTATTTT.

This clonotype has ten or more counts. The chain has TRBV30 and TRBJ1-2; D not certain. V lost 4 bases and J lost 2, with 11 bases in between. The germline V gene encodes CDR1 GTSNPN and CDR2 SVGIG (reference sequence). The CDR3 is 13 residues long. CDR3 protein: CAWTPGFNYGYTF. The CDR3 nucleotides are TGTGCCTGGACCCCGGGATTCAACTATGGCTACACCTTC.

V gene TRBV10-3 combines with J gene TRBJ1-1, with D possibly TRBD1 on 5 matching bases. Germline CDR1 reads ENHRY; CDR2 reads SYGVKD. The V end was cut by 2 bases, the J end by 0 bases, with 7 bases between. The CDR3 consists of 14 residues. CDR3 amino acids: CAISERTMNTEAFF. CDR3 sequence (DNA): TGTGCCATCAGTGAGCGGACAATGAACACTGAAGCTTTCTTT.

As regards this clonotype: Germline and junction disagree at one end, which may indicate a read error. This chain connects TRBV6-2 or TRBV6-3 to TRBJ2-3; 11 positions match TRBD2. The CDR3 loop spans 15 amino acids. Germline CDR1 and CDR2: MNHEY and SVGEGT. The CDR3, as DNA: TGTGCCAGCAGGGATAGCGGGAGGGGCACGGATACGCAGTATTTT. Translated: CASRDSGRGTDTQYF.

This clonotype was seen at least ten times. This rearrangement joins TRBV18 to TRBJ1-1; D is ambiguous. This CDR3 region has 15 residues. CDR1 is KGHSH and CDR2 is LQKENI in the germline V gene. Between the trimmed V and J ends, which lost 3 bases and 1 base, there was a span of 12 bases. The CDR3 DNA follows: TGTGCCAGCTCACCGTCCTTAAGGGAGAACACTGAAGCTTTCTTT. Translation gives CASSPSLRENTEAFF.

The V call is TRBV5-1, the J call TRBJ1-1, with 9 bases identical to TRBD1. The V gene's germline CDR1 is SGHRS and CDR2 YFSETQ. The CDR3 is 13 residues long. Trimming took 4 bases from V and 3 from J; bases not matched to a gene: 1. The DNA of the CDR3 is TGCGCCAGCAGCAGGGACAGGGACACTGAAGCTTTCTTT. Amino acid sequence: CASSRDRDTEAFF.

There are a few counts of this clonotype. This rearrangement joins TRBV24-1 to TRBJ2-1; D is possibly TRBD1 (5 bases). Trimming cost V 3 bases and J 1 base, with 12 bases left between them. Germline V gives CDR1 KGHDR, CDR2 SFDVKD. The CDR3 is 16 amino acids. CDR3 amino acids: CATSDPSTDSYNEQFF. CDR3 DNA sequence: TGTGCCACCAGTGATCCCTCGACAGATTCCTACAATGAGCAGTTCTTC.

The chain joins TRBV12-3 or TRBV12-4 to TRBJ2-2; TRBD2 agrees at 7 bases. V trimming: 4 bases; J trimming: 1 base; junction bases outside the gene matches: 6. The CDR3 is 16 amino acids. The CDR3 coding sequence is TGTGCCAGCAGTTCGAGGGGCGGGAGGAACACCGGGGAGCTGTTTTTT. It is translated as CASSSRGGRNTGELFF.

In its sample, this clonotype was seen a few times. V usage is TRBV24-1 and J usage is TRBJ2-1; D not resolved. Trimming took off 1 base at V and 7 bases at J, with 7 bases between the two ends. The CDR3 is 13 residues long. Germline V lookup: CDR1 KGHDR, CDR2 SFDVKD. CDR3 protein: CATSDFPLNEQFF. The CDR3 nucleotides read TGTGCCACCAGTGATTTCCCGCTGAATGAGCAGTTCTTC.

The chain is built from TRBV7-9 and TRBJ2-1, with TRBD1 matching over 9 bases. The CDR3 covers 15 residues. V gave up 5 bases and J gave up 4 bases; unmatched junction bases: 6. The V gene's germline CDR1 is SEHNR and CDR2 FQNEAQ (reference sequence). The CDR3 reads CASSPGTGHYNEQFF. CDR3 in DNA: TGTGCCAGCAGCCCCGGGACAGGGCATTACAATGAGCAGTTCTTC.

This clonotype has only a few counts. V gene TRBV9 combines with J gene TRBJ2-1, with 10 bases aligning to TRBD2. Germline CDR1 is SGDLS and CDR2 is YYNGEE. The CDR3 is 17 residues long. Germline trimming cut 1 base from V and 9 bases from J; bases unmatched to any gene: 13. The CDR3 sequence is CASSVRSTASGSGEQFF. CDR3 DNA sequence: TGTGCCAGCAGCGTACGTTCCACCGCTAGCGGGAGCGGTGAGCAGTTCTTC.

This clonotype appeared a few times. J is TRBJ2-1 and V is TRBV20-1; 12 positions agree with TRBD2. The CDR3 sequence is 16 residues long. Germline V gives CDR1 DFQATT, CDR2 SNEGSKA (reference sequence). J lost 7 bases, V lost 2 bases, and 9 bases had no gene match. The CDR3 sequence is CSARKPSGRAINEQFF. The CDR3 DNA reads as TGCAGTGCTAGAAAACCTAGCGGGAGGGCCATTAATGAGCAGTTCTTC.

This clonotype was observed at least ten times. The gene calls are TRBV11-2 and TRBJ1-3, with D possibly being TRBD1 (6 bases). Trimming left V 5 bases short and J 0 bases short, with 17 bases between. CDR1 and CDR2 (germline): SGHAT, FQNNGV. The CDR3 runs to 17 residues. The CDR3 nucleotides are TGTGCCAGCAGCCCCAGCAGGACAGCCACCTCTGGAAACACCATATATTTT. It specifies CASSPSRTATSGNTIYF.

The chain links TRBV28 to TRBJ1-2, with 8 bases lining up with TRBD1. With V trimmed by 5 bases and J by 2 bases, 16 bases remained unmatched. Germline CDR1 MDHEN, CDR2 SYDVKM. The CDR3 contains 18 residues. The CDR3 protein is CASSPPTGDATVNYGYTF. CDR3 DNA: TGTGCCAGCAGTCCTCCGACAGGGGACGCGACGGTCAACTATGGCTACACCTTC.

Only a few counts were recorded for this clonotype. The chain carries TRBV28 and TRBJ1-5; TRBD1 matches 7 bases. Trimming removed 6 bases from V and 2 bases from J; junction bases left unmatched: 7. This CDR3 has 15 residues. Germline V gives CDR1 MDHEN, CDR2 SYDVKM. CDR3 residues: CASSKTGRGNQPQHF. CDR3 DNA: TGTGCCAGCAGCAAGACAGGGCGCGGCAATCAGCCCCAGCATTTT.

This clonotype was observed many times. The chain joins TRBV18 to TRBJ1-1; D perhaps matches TRBD1 (6 bases). The ends were cut back, 3 bases at V and 4 bases at J, with 18 bases in the middle. Germline values: CDR1 KGHSH, CDR2 LQKENI. This CDR3 comprises 16 residues. Written as DNA, the CDR3 is TGTGCCAGCTCACCGAAGATCCCTCAGGGGTTCACTGAAGCTTTCTTT. This encodes CASSPKIPQGFTEAFF.

V gene TRBV4-3 combines with J gene TRBJ2-3; D might be TRBD2 (7 bases). The CDR3 has 17 amino acids. CDR1 and CDR2 from the germline V gene are LGHNA and YSLEER. V lost 1 base to trimming and J lost 3 bases, with 17 bases between them. Written as DNA, the CDR3 is TGCGCCAGCAGCCAAGCCCGCGCAGGGGAGGGGACAGATACGCAGTATTTT. The encoded protein is CASSQARAGEGTDTQYF.

The genes are TRBV12-3 or TRBV12-4 and TRBJ1-5, with D maybe TRBD1 (6 bases). The CDR3 contains 16 residues. Trimming shortened V by 3 bases and J by 5 bases, and 17 bases separated the two germline ends. The CDR3, as DNA: TGTGCCAGCAGTTTTTCGTCAGGGGTAGGTGATCAGCCCCAGCATTTT. Its protein product is CASSFSSGVGDQPQHF.